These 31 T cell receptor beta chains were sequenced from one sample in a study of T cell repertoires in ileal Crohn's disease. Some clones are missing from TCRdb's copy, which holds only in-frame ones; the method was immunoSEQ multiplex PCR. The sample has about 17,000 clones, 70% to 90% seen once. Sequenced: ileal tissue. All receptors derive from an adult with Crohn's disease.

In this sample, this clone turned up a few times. CDR3 amino acids: CASSLPGNVHEQYF. In DNA form, the CDR3 reads TGTGCCAGCAGCTTGCCAGGGAACGTTCACGAGCAGTACTTC. The rearrangement joins TRBV5-6 to TRBJ2-7; weak D call: TRBD1 (5 bases). Germline-derived CDR1 and CDR2 are SGHDT and YYEEEE. Trimming took off 1 base at V and 5 bases at J, with 13 bases between the two ends. The CDR3 totals 14 residues.

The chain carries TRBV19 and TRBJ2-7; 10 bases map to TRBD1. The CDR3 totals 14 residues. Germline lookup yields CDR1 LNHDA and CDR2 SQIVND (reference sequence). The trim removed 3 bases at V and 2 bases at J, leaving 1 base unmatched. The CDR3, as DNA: TGTGCCAGTAGTATTGGGACAGGGGCCTACGAGCAGTACTTC. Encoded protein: CASSIGTGAYEQYF. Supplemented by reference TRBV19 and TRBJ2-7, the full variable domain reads DGGITQSPKYLFRKEGQNVTLSCEQNLNHDAMYWYRQDPGQGLRLIYYSQIVNDFQKGDIAEGYSVSREKKESFPLTVTSAQKNPTAFYLCASSIGTGAYEQYFGPGTRLTVT.

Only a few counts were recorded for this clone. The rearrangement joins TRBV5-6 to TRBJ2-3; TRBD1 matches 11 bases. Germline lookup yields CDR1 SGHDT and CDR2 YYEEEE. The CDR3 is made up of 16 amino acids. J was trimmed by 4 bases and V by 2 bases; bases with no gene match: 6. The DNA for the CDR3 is TGTGCCAGCAGCTTATCCCCGGGACAGGGGGCAGATACGCAGTATTTT. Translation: CASSLSPGQGADTQYF.

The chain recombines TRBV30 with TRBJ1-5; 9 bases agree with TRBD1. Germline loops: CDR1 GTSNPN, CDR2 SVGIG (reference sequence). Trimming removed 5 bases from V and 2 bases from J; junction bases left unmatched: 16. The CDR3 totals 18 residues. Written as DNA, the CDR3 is TGTGCCTGGGAGGGGCGACAGGGGGTGACTTGGGGCAATCAGCCCCAGCATTTT. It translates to CAWEGRQGVTWGNQPQHF. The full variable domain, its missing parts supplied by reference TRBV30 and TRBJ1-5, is SQTIHQWPATLVQPVGSPLSLECTVEGTSNPNLYWYRQAAGRGLQLLFYSVGIGQISSEVPQNLSASRPQDRQFILSSKKLLLSDSGFYLCAWEGRQGVTWGNQPQHFGDGTRLSIL.

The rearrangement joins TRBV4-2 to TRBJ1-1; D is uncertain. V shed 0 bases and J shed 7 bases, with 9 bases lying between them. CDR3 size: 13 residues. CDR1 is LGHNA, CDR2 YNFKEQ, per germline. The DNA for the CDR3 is TGTGCCAGCAGCCAAGATCGCCCCAGTGAAGCTTTCTTT. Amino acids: CASSQDRPSEAFF.

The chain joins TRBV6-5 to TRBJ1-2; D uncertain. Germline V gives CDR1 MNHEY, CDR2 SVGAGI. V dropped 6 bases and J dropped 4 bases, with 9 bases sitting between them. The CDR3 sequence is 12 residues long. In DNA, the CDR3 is TGTGCCAGCAGGGAGGGCAGCTATGGCTACACCTTC. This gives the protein CASREGSYGYTF.

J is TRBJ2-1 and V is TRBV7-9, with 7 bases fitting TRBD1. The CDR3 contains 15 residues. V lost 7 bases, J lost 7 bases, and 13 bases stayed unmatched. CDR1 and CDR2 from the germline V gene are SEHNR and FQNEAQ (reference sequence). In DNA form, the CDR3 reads TGTGCCAGCAACGTCGGGACAGTAAATTTGAATGAGCAGTTCTTC. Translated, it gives CASNVGTVNLNEQFF.

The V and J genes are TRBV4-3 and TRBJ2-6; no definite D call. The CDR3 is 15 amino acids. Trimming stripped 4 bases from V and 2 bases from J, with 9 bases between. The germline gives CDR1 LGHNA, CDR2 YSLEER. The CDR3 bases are TGCGCCAGCAGCCCTCAAAACACTGGGGCCAACGTCCTGACTTTC. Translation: CASSPQNTGANVLTF.

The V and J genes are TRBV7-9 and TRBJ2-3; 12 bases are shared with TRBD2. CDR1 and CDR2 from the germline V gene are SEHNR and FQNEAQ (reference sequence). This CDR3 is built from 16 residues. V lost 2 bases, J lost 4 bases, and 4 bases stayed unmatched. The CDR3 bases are TGTGCCAGCAGCTTAATGGCTAGCGGGGGGGCAGATACGCAGTATTTT. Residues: CASSLMASGGADTQYF. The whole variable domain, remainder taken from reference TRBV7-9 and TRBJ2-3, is DTGVSQNPRHKITKRGQNVTFRCDPISEHNRLYWYRQTLGQGPEFLTYFQNEAQLEKSRLLSDRFSAERPKGSFSTLEIQRTEQGDSAMYLCASSLMASGGADTQYFGPGTRLTVL.

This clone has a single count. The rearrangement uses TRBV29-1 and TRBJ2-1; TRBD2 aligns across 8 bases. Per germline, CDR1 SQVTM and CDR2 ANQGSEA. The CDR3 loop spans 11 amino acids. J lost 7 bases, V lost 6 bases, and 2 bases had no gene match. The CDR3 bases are TGCAGCGTGACTAGCGTAAATGAGCAGTTCTTC. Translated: CSVTSVNEQFF.

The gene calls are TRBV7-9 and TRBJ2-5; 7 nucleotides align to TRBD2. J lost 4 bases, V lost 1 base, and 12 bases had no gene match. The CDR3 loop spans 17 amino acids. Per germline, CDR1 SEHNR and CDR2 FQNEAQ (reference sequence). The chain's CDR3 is CASSLGSAGARTETQYF. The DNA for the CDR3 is TGTGCCAGCAGCTTAGGAAGCGCGGGAGCTAGGACAGAGACCCAGTACTTC.

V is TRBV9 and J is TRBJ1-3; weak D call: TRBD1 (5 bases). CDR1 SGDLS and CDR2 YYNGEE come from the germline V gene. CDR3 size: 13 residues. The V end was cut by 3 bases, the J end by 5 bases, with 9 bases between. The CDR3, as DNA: TGTGCCAGCAGCGGGGGGGGGAGAAACACCATATATTTT. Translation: CASSGGGRNTIYF.

Here the CDR3 reads CASSPMTRAGTEAFF. The CDR3 nucleotides are TGTGCCAGCAGTCCGATGACACGGGCGGGCACTGAAGCTTTCTTT. The V call is TRBV6-5, the J call TRBJ1-1; D is ambiguous. Germline lookup yields CDR1 MNHEY and CDR2 SVGAGI. V was cut by 5 bases and J by 4 bases, with 17 bases left in between. The length of the CDR3 is 15 residues.

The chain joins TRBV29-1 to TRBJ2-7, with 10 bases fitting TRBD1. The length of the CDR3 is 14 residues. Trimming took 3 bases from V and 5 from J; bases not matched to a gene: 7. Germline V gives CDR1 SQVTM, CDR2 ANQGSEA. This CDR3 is CSVDPGTGVHEQYF. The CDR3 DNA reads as TGCAGCGTTGACCCCGGGACAGGGGTCCACGAGCAGTACTTC.

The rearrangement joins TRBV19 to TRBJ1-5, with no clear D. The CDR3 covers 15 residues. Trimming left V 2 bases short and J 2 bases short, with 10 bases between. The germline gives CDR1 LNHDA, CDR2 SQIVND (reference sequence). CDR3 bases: TGTGCCAGTAGTATAACGCTCGGAGGCAATCAGCCCCAGCATTTT. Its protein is CASSITLGGNQPQHF.

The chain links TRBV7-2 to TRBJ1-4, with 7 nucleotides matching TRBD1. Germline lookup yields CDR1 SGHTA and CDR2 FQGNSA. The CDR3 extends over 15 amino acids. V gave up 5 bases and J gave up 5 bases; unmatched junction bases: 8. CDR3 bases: TGTGCCAGCAGCGCAAACAGGGGAAGGAATGAAAAACTGTTTTTT. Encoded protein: CASSANRGRNEKLFF.

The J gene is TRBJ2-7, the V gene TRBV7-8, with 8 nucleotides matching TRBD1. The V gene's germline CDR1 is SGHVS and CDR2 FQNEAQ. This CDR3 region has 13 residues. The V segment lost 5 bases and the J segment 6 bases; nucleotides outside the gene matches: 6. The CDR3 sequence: CASSPGTGGEQYF. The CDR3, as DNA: TGTGCCAGCAGCCCAGGGACAGGCGGCGAGCAGTACTTC.

In DNA, the CDR3 is TGCGCCAGCAGCCAAGATTTGAGGGTGGGGGAGCAGTACTTC. Translation: CASSQDLRVGEQYF. This chain links TRBV4-1 with TRBJ2-7; TRBD2 is a possible D gene (5 bases). This CDR3 contains 14 residues. Per germline, CDR1 MGHRA and CDR2 YSYEKL. Trimming cost V 0 bases and J 7 bases, with 13 bases left between them.

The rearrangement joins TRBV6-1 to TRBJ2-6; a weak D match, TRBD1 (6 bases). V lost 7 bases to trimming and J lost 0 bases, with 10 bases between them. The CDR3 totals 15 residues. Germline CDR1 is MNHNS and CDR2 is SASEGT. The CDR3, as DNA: TGTGCCAGCACCTCACAGGGCTCTGGGGCCAACGTCCTGACTTTC. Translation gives CASTSQGSGANVLTF.

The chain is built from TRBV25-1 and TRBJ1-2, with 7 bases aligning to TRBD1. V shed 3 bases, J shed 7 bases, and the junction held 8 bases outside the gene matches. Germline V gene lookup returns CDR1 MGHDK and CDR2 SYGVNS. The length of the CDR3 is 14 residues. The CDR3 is CASSDPSRGTGYTF. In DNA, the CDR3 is TGTGCCAGCAGTGACCCCTCCAGGGGGACTGGCTACACCTTC.

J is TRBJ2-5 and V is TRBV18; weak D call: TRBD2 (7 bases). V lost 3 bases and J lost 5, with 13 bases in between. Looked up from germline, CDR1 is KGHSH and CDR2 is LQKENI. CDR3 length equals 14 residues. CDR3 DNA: TGTGCCAGCTCACCGTCGGGGGGCTGGGAGACCCAGTACTTC. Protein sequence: CASSPSGGWETQYF.

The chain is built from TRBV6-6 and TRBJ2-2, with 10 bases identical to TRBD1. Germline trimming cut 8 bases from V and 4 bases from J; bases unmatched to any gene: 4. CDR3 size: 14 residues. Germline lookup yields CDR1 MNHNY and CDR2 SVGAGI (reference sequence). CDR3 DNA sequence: TGTGCCAGCCTTGACAGGGGGCGCACCGGGGAGCTGTTTTTT. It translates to CASLDRGRTGELFF.

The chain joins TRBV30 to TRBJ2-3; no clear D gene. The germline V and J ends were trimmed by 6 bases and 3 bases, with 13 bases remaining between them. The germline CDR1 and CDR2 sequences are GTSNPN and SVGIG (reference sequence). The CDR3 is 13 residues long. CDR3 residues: CACTTMVTDTQYF. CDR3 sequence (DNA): TGTGCCTGCACTACTATGGTTACAGATACGCAGTATTTT.

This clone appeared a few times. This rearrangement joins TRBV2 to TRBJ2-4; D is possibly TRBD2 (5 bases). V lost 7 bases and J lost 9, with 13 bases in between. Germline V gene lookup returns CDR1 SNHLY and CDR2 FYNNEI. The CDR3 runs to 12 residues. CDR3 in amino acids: CASTGNEGIQYF. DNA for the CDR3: TGTGCCAGCACCGGGAACGAGGGCATTCAGTACTTC.

The CDR3 here is CSGKDGALSYEQYF. DNA for the CDR3: TGCAGCGGGAAGGATGGAGCCCTCTCCTACGAGCAGTACTTC. V and J are TRBV29-1 and TRBJ2-7; D is unresolved. V was trimmed by 7 bases and J by 0 bases, leaving 16 bases between them. Germline CDR1 reads SQVTM; CDR2 reads ANQGSEA. The CDR3 spans 14 residues.

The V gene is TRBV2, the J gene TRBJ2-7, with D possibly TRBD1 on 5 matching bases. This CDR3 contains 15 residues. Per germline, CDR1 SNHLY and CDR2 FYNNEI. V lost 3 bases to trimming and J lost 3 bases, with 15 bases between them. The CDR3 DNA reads TGTGCCAGCAGTGATCGTCCAGGGCAGGGCTACGAGCAGTACTTC. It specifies CASSDRPGQGYEQYF.

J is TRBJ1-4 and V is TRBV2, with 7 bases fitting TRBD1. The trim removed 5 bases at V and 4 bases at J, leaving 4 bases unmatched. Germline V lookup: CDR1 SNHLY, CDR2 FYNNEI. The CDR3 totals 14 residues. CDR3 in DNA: TGTGCCAGCAGTCGGGACAGATTTAATGAAAAACTGTTTTTT. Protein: CASSRDRFNEKLFF.

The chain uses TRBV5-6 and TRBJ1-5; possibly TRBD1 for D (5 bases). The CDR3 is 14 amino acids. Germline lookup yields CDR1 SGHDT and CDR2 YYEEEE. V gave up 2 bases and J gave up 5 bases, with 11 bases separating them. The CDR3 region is CASSLRPGDQPQHF. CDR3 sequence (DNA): TGTGCCAGCAGCTTAAGGCCGGGGGATCAGCCCCAGCATTTT.

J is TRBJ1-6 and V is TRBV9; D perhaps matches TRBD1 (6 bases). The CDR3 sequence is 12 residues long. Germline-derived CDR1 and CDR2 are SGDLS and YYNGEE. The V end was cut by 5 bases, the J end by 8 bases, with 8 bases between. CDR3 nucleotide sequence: TGTGCCAGCAGTGCAGGGGATTCACCCCTCCACTTT. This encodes CASSAGDSPLHF.

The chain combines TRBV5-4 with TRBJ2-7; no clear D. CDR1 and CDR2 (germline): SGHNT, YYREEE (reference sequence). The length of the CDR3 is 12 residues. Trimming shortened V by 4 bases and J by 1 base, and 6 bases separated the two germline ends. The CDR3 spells CASSLPSYEQYF. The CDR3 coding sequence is TGTGCCAGCAGCCTCCCTTCCTACGAGCAGTACTTC.

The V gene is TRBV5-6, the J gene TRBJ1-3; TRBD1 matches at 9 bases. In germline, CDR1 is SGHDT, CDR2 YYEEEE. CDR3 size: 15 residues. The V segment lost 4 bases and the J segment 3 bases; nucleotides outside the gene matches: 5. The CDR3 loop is CASSRDRVFGNTIYF. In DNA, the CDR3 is TGTGCCAGCAGCCGGGACAGGGTTTTTGGAAACACCATATATTTT.